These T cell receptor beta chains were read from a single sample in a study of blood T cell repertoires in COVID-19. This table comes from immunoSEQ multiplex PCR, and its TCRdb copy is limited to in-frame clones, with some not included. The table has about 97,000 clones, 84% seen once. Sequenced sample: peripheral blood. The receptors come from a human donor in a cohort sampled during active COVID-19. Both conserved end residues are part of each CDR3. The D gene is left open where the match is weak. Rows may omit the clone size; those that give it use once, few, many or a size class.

cdr3_aa: CASSQVAGGSYEQYF
cdr3_nt: TGTGCCAGCAGCCAAGTAGCGGGGGGGTCCTACGAGCAGTACTTC
d_call: TRBD2
v_call: TRBV4-2
clone_size: .
cdr3_length: 15
j_call: TRBJ2-7

cdr3_aa: CASRGLNSGNTIYF
cdr3_nt: TGTGCCAGCAGAGGACTGAACTCTGGAAACACCATATATTTT
d_call: .
v_call: TRBV27
clone_size: .
cdr3_length: 14
j_call: TRBJ1-3

cdr3_aa: CASSYAGIGNTIYF
cdr3_nt: TGTGCCAGCAGTTACGCAGGGATCGGAAACACCATATATTTT
d_call: .
v_call: TRBV6-5
clone_size: .
cdr3_length: 14
j_call: TRBJ1-3

cdr3_aa: CATSGGTEAFF
cdr3_nt: TGTGCCACATCAGGGGGAACTGAAGCTTTCTTT
d_call: TRBD1
v_call: TRBV10-3
clone_size: .
cdr3_length: 11
j_call: TRBJ1-1

cdr3_aa: CSVGPQGGYGYTF
cdr3_nt: TGCAGCGTTGGGCCCCAGGGTGGCTATGGCTACACCTTC
d_call: .
v_call: TRBV29-1
clone_size: once
cdr3_length: 13
j_call: TRBJ1-2

cdr3_aa: CASSHGDSRYGYTF
cdr3_nt: TGCGCCAGCAGCCACGGGGATTCCCGATATGGCTACACCTTT
d_call: .
v_call: TRBV5-1
clone_size: .
cdr3_length: 14
j_call: TRBJ1-2

cdr3_aa: CASTPRDRTSPLHF
cdr3_nt: TGTGCCAGCACTCCCAGAGACAGAACTTCACCCCTCCACTTT
d_call: .
v_call: TRBV5-4
clone_size: few
cdr3_length: 14
j_call: TRBJ1-6

cdr3_aa: CASSLSGSYNEQFF
cdr3_nt: TGTGCCAGCAGTTTATCCGGCTCCTACAATGAGCAGTTCTTC
d_call: .
v_call: TRBV2
clone_size: .
cdr3_length: 14
j_call: TRBJ2-1

cdr3_aa: CASSEALRGGSTDTQYF
cdr3_nt: TGTGCCAGCAGTGAAGCGCTTAGGGGGGGCTCGACAGATACGCAGTATTTT
d_call: .
v_call: TRBV2
clone_size: .
cdr3_length: 17
j_call: TRBJ2-3

cdr3_aa: CATSDTGVHEQYF
cdr3_nt: TGTGCCACCAGTGATACCGGGGTCCACGAGCAGTACTTC
d_call: .
v_call: TRBV24-1
clone_size: .
cdr3_length: 13
j_call: TRBJ2-7

cdr3_aa: CASSQDQGTGGYGYTF
cdr3_nt: TGTGCCAGCAGCCAAGACCAAGGGACAGGGGGCTATGGCTACACCTTC
d_call: TRBD1
v_call: TRBV4-2
clone_size: .
cdr3_length: 16
j_call: TRBJ1-2

cdr3_aa: CASSLGGQGYNEQFF
cdr3_nt: TGCGCCAGCAGCTTGGGGGGACAGGGGTACAATGAGCAGTTCTTC
d_call: TRBD1
v_call: TRBV5-1
clone_size: .
cdr3_length: 15
j_call: TRBJ2-1

cdr3_aa: CASSLRGGVANTGELFF
cdr3_nt: TGTGCCAGCAGCTTACGCGGGGGGGTCGCGAACACCGGGGAGCTGTTTTTT
d_call: TRBD2
v_call: TRBV11-2
clone_size: .
cdr3_length: 17
j_call: TRBJ2-2

cdr3_aa: CASRPRGGPYGYTF
cdr3_nt: TGTGCCAGCAGACCGAGGGGGGGGCCCTATGGCTACACCTTC
d_call: .
v_call: TRBV6-5
clone_size: once
cdr3_length: 14
j_call: TRBJ1-2

cdr3_aa: CASSPFTDTQYF
cdr3_nt: TGTGCCAGCAGCCCCTTCACAGATACGCAGTATTTT
d_call: .
v_call: TRBV11-2
clone_size: .
cdr3_length: 12
j_call: TRBJ2-3

cdr3_aa: CASKKLEGAGNTEAFF
cdr3_nt: TGCGCCAGCAAGAAACTCGAAGGGGCTGGAAACACTGAAGCTTTCTTT
d_call: .
v_call: TRBV5-1
clone_size: few
cdr3_length: 16
j_call: TRBJ1-1

cdr3_aa: CASSSGVDHNSPLHF
cdr3_nt: TGTGCCAGCTCATCAGGGGTCGACCATAATTCACCCCTCCACTTT
d_call: .
v_call: TRBV18
clone_size: .
cdr3_length: 15
j_call: TRBJ1-6

cdr3_aa: CASSQEIDRGFGEKLFF
cdr3_nt: TGTGCCAGCAGCCAAGAGATAGACAGGGGATTTGGTGAAAAACTGTTTTTT
d_call: TRBD1
v_call: TRBV3-1/TRBV3-2
clone_size: .
cdr3_length: 17
j_call: TRBJ1-4

cdr3_aa: CASSLLQGKGGYTF
cdr3_nt: TGTGCCAGCAGCTTACTACAGGGAAAGGGTGGCTACACCTTC
d_call: .
v_call: TRBV12-1
clone_size: few
cdr3_length: 14
j_call: TRBJ1-2

cdr3_aa: CASSPRLAGSTDTQYF
cdr3_nt: TGTGCCAGCAGCCCCCGGCTAGCGGGGTCGACAGATACGCAGTATTTT
d_call: TRBD2
v_call: TRBV5-4
clone_size: once
cdr3_length: 16
j_call: TRBJ2-3

cdr3_aa: CATSGRHPEEQFF
cdr3_nt: TGTGCCACCAGCGGGAGGCACCCAGAAGAGCAGTTCTTC
d_call: TRBD2
v_call: TRBV6-2/TRBV6-3
clone_size: .
cdr3_length: 13
j_call: TRBJ2-1

cdr3_aa: CASSIGGSGRNYGYTF
cdr3_nt: TGTGCCAGTAGTATAGGAGGGTCAGGAAGAAACTATGGCTACACCTTC
d_call: .
v_call: TRBV19
clone_size: .
cdr3_length: 16
j_call: TRBJ1-2

cdr3_aa: CASSQDGVGELFF
cdr3_nt: TGCGCCAGCAGCCAAGATGGAGTCGGGGAGCTGTTTTTT
d_call: .
v_call: TRBV4-1
clone_size: .
cdr3_length: 13
j_call: TRBJ2-2

cdr3_aa: CASSPATGATGELFF
cdr3_nt: TGTGCCAGCTCACCTGCGACAGGGGCGACCGGGGAGCTGTTTTTT
d_call: TRBD1
v_call: TRBV18
clone_size: .
cdr3_length: 15
j_call: TRBJ2-2

cdr3_aa: CASSVLSVSDTQYF
cdr3_nt: TGTGCCAGCAGCGTTTTATCGGTCTCAGATACGCAGTATTTT
d_call: .
v_call: TRBV9
clone_size: once
cdr3_length: 14
j_call: TRBJ2-3

cdr3_aa: CASSQEMTRSYEQYF
cdr3_nt: TGCGCCAGCAGCCAAGAAATGACTCGTTCCTACGAGCAGTACTTC
d_call: .
v_call: TRBV4-1
clone_size: .
cdr3_length: 15
j_call: TRBJ2-7

cdr3_aa: CASSQSFGTGELFF
cdr3_nt: TGCGCCAGCAGCCAAAGCTTTGGCACCGGGGAGCTGTTTTTT
d_call: .
v_call: TRBV4-1
clone_size: .
cdr3_length: 14
j_call: TRBJ2-2

cdr3_aa: CASSYSRGRTDTQYF
cdr3_nt: TGTGCCAGCAGTTACTCGCGCGGTCGCACAGATACGCAGTATTTT
d_call: .
v_call: TRBV6-5
clone_size: .
cdr3_length: 15
j_call: TRBJ2-3

cdr3_aa: CASSQGPTGTTDTQYF
cdr3_nt: TGCGCCAGCAGCCAAGGACCTACCGGGACTACAGATACGCAGTATTTT
d_call: .
v_call: TRBV4-3
clone_size: .
cdr3_length: 16
j_call: TRBJ2-3

cdr3_aa: CASSYRGTNTGELFF
cdr3_nt: TGTGCCAGCAGCTACAGGGGAACGAACACCGGGGAGCTGTTTTTT
d_call: TRBD1
v_call: TRBV7-8
clone_size: many
cdr3_length: 15
j_call: TRBJ2-2

cdr3_aa: CASSLDATTGGRQYF
cdr3_nt: TGTGCCAGCAGCTTAGACGCGACCACAGGGGGTCGGCAGTACTTC
d_call: TRBD1
v_call: TRBV7-2
clone_size: .
cdr3_length: 15
j_call: TRBJ2-7

cdr3_aa: CASSRTGTGDHEQYF
cdr3_nt: TGCGCCAGCAGCCGAACCGGGACAGGGGACCACGAGCAGTACTTC
d_call: TRBD1
v_call: TRBV4-3
clone_size: .
cdr3_length: 15
j_call: TRBJ2-7

cdr3_aa: CASSDRGQGYGYTF
cdr3_nt: TGCGCCAGCAGCGACCGGGGACAGGGCTATGGCTACACCTTC
d_call: TRBD1
v_call: TRBV5-1
clone_size: few
cdr3_length: 14
j_call: TRBJ1-2

cdr3_aa: CAWSVGNWANEQFF
cdr3_nt: TGTGCCTGGAGTGTCGGGAACTGGGCGAATGAGCAGTTCTTC
d_call: .
v_call: TRBV30
clone_size: .
cdr3_length: 14
j_call: TRBJ2-1

cdr3_aa: CASTAGLAEETQYF
cdr3_nt: TGTGCCAGCACCGCGGGACTAGCCGAAGAGACCCAGTACTTC
d_call: TRBD2
v_call: TRBV2
clone_size: .
cdr3_length: 14
j_call: TRBJ2-5

cdr3_aa: CASSDPITGELFF
cdr3_nt: TGCGCCAGCAGTGACCCCATCACCGGGGAGCTGTTTTTT
d_call: .
v_call: TRBV10-2
clone_size: .
cdr3_length: 13
j_call: TRBJ2-2

cdr3_aa: CASSLDSYGYTF
cdr3_nt: TGTGCCAGCAGCCTGGACAGCTATGGCTACACCTTC
d_call: .
v_call: TRBV5-4
clone_size: few
cdr3_length: 12
j_call: TRBJ1-2

cdr3_aa: CASSQGRGTNQPQHF
cdr3_nt: TGTGCCAGCAGTCAAGGACGGGGTACTAATCAGCCCCAGCATTTT
d_call: .
v_call: TRBV5-8
clone_size: .
cdr3_length: 15
j_call: TRBJ1-5

cdr3_aa: CASSLVSYRGFTEAFF
cdr3_nt: TGTGCCAGCAGCTTAGTTTCCTACAGGGGGTTCACTGAAGCTTTCTTT
d_call: TRBD1
v_call: TRBV7-9
clone_size: .
cdr3_length: 16
j_call: TRBJ1-1

cdr3_aa: CASSRPGDRGDGYTF
cdr3_nt: TGTGCCAGCAGCCGCCCCGGGGACAGGGGCGATGGCTACACCTTC
d_call: TRBD1
v_call: TRBV4-2
clone_size: .
cdr3_length: 15
j_call: TRBJ1-2

cdr3_aa: CSASSGTATYEQYF
cdr3_nt: TGCAGTGCTAGTTCCGGGACAGCTACATACGAGCAGTACTTC
d_call: TRBD1
v_call: TRBV20-1
clone_size: .
cdr3_length: 14
j_call: TRBJ2-7

cdr3_aa: CASSFGQGGLGETQYF
cdr3_nt: TGCGCCAGCAGCTTCGGACAGGGGGGTTTGGGAGAGACCCAGTACTTC
d_call: TRBD1
v_call: TRBV5-1
clone_size: .
cdr3_length: 16
j_call: TRBJ2-5

cdr3_aa: CASSSHPLNYEQYF
cdr3_nt: TGTGCCAGCAGTTCCCACCCACTAAACTACGAGCAGTACTTC
d_call: .
v_call: TRBV27
clone_size: .
cdr3_length: 14
j_call: TRBJ2-7

cdr3_aa: CASSATSGYNEQFF
cdr3_nt: TGTGCCAGCAGCGCGACTAGCGGTTACAATGAGCAGTTCTTC
d_call: TRBD2
v_call: TRBV11-2
clone_size: few
cdr3_length: 14
j_call: TRBJ2-1

cdr3_aa: CASSVATGGRYGYTF
cdr3_nt: TGTGCCAGCAGCGTAGCCACCGGCGGAAGGTATGGCTACACCTTC
d_call: .
v_call: TRBV9
clone_size: .
cdr3_length: 15
j_call: TRBJ1-2

cdr3_aa: CASSPQGRGGHYNEQFF
cdr3_nt: TGTGCCAGCAGCCCCCAGGGGCGGGGGGGCCATTACAATGAGCAGTTCTTC
d_call: TRBD2
v_call: TRBV6-2/TRBV6-3
clone_size: once
cdr3_length: 17
j_call: TRBJ2-1